This T cell receptor (beta chain) was sequenced for a study of blood T cell repertoires in COVID-19. Authors' methods: Amplification with reference gene primers provided the estimates of nucleated cell counts. Here immunoSEQ multiplex PCR was the method, and the copy in TCRdb shows in-frame clones only, minus some. That table gives V, J and clone size, and the DNA gave D and trimming. The table lists hundreds of thousands of clones, more than 80% of them singletons. The sequence derives from a woman in her 30s with active or convalescent COVID-19. Sequenced: peripheral blood.

The CDR3 nucleotides read TGTGCCTGGAGCTTTGGAGCGGGAGAGGGTGAGCAGTTCTTC. This translates into CAWSFGAGEGEQFF. V usage is TRBV30 and J usage is TRBJ2-1, with 8 bases that match TRBD2. Unmatched junction bases numbered 10, after V lost 3 bases and J lost 9 bases. CDR1 is GTSNPN and CDR2 is SVGIG in the germline V gene (reference sequence). This CDR3 contains 14 residues.